What follows is one TCR beta chain and its context. Its antigen is as yet unknown. This entry belongs to a study of T cell responses to AZD1222 COVID-19 vaccine. Points from the study as a whole: Nearly half of spike-specific TCRs reportedly go after variant regions that carry no mutations. Clonal diversity may have been underestimated in mostly white British donors. The span of vaccine-associated CD4 TCRs extended across spike, with dominance at 160-218 and 743-854. Scientists sampled the repertoires only once the peak T cell response had passed.

The assay was immunoSEQ multiplex PCR, and TCRdb's table has in-frame clones only and misses some. The sample has over 100,000 clones; 84% are singletons. This sequence was found in an adult in good health. Sequenced here: peripheral blood, sampled on day 0 of AZD1222 vaccination.

For the CDR3, the DNA is TGCAGCCTGAGGTCCGATGAGCAGTTCTTC. Its translation is CSLRSDEQFF. The chain has TRBV20-1 and TRBJ2-1; D is ambiguous. This CDR3 has 10 residues. Per the germline V gene, CDR1 is DFQATT and CDR2 is SNEGSKA (reference sequence).